The next 32 T cell receptor beta chains were all read from a single sample in a study of graft-versus-host responses after intestinal transplantation. Profiled with immunoSEQ multiplex PCR; TCRdb holds only in-frame clones, not every one. The top ten hold about 2% of the sample, which has 15,000 to 20,000 clones, about 40% seen once. The material sequenced was alloreactive CD4+ T cells from a mixed lymphocyte reaction culture, taken before transplantation. Noted subset: CFSE-low proliferating T cells sorted from roughly six-day pre-transplant mixed lymphocyte reaction (GvH or HvG direction). These receptors came from a human patient who was an organ donor for intestinal transplantation.

This rearrangement joins TRBV5-6 to TRBJ2-5, with D possibly being TRBD1 (6 bases). V lost 3 bases and J lost 4, with 10 bases in between. Germline CDR1 is SGHDT and CDR2 is YYEEEE. CDR3 size: 13 residues. This CDR3 is CASSSLGGETQYF. CDR3 in DNA: TGTGCCAGCAGCTCCCTAGGGGGAGAGACCCAGTACTTC.

In its sample, this clone is medium-sized. The chain is built from TRBV7-6 and TRBJ2-7; either TRBD1 or TRBD2 may supply D (6 bases each). The CDR3 runs 17 residues. Germline lookup yields CDR1 SGHVS and CDR2 FNYEAQ. The V end was cut by 1 base, the J end by 2 bases, with 18 bases between. CDR3: CASSLVGPGAGTYEQYF. The CDR3 region has the DNA TGTGCCAGCAGCTTAGTTGGGCCGGGGGCAGGTACCTACGAGCAGTACTTC.

This chain's CDR3 is CASSPWTAFNQPQHF. As DNA, the CDR3 is TGTGCCAGTAGTCCATGGACAGCGTTCAATCAGCCCCAGCATTTT. J is TRBJ1-5 and V is TRBV19, with a weak D call TRBD1 (6 bases). The CDR3 is 15 amino acids. The V and J ends lost 5 bases and 3 bases respectively, with 14 bases between them. CDR1 and CDR2 (germline): LNHDA, SQIVND (reference sequence).

The V and J genes are TRBV28 and TRBJ2-7; 8 nucleotides match TRBD1. The CDR3 has 19 residues. The germline V gene has CDR1 MDHEN and CDR2 SYDVKM. The ends lost 0 bases at V and 3 bases at J; junction bases unmatched: 16. CDR3 in amino acids: CASSLWVDGPGQVYYEQYF. CDR3 DNA sequence: TGTGCCAGCAGTTTATGGGTGGATGGACCGGGACAGGTATACTACGAGCAGTACTTC.

The V gene is TRBV4-1, the J gene TRBJ2-3; 9 nucleotides align to TRBD2. After removal of 1 base from V and 2 bases from J, the junction contained 7 bases not matched to a gene. Looked up from germline, CDR1 is MGHRA and CDR2 is YSYEKL. The CDR3 is 17 residues long. The CDR3 nucleotides are TGCGCCAGCAGCCAAGTAACTAGCGGGTTTTTCACAGATACGCAGTATTTT. Translated, it gives CASSQVTSGFFTDTQYF.

This clone occurred a few times. The rearrangement joins TRBV6-9 to TRBJ2-2; D is possibly TRBD1 or TRBD2 (6 bases each). The CDR3 consists of 15 residues. CDR1 is MNHGY, CDR2 SVAAGI, per germline. V was pared by 5 bases and J by 5 bases, with 15 bases between. CDR3 DNA sequence: TGTGCCAGCAGTGAAATGGGGGGCGTGACCGGGGAGCTGTTTTTT. Its protein is CASSEMGGVTGELFF.

By its share, this clone is medium-sized. The chain joins TRBV6-1 to TRBJ2-7, with unresolved D. CDR1 MNHNS and CDR2 SASEGT come from the germline V gene. V dropped 2 bases and J dropped 3 bases, with 14 bases sitting between them. The CDR3 has 15 amino acids. The CDR3 sequence is CASSEIALSVYEQYF. The CDR3 coding sequence is TGTGCCAGCAGTGAAATAGCCCTTTCAGTCTACGAGCAGTACTTC.

The rearrangement joins TRBV10-3 to TRBJ2-5, with D possibly TRBD2 on 5 matching bases. Germline CDR1 ENHRY, CDR2 SYGVKD. Trimming shortened V by 3 bases and J by 7 bases, and 18 bases separated the two germline ends. The CDR3 contains 15 residues. The CDR3 spells CAISESLGSSVTQYF. CDR3 nucleotides: TGTGCCATCAGTGAAAGTCTAGGTAGTAGCGTGACCCAGTACTTC.

J is TRBJ2-1 and V is TRBV13; 7 nucleotides match TRBD2. The CDR3 has 16 residues. Trimming removed 5 bases from V and 5 bases from J; junction bases left unmatched: 12. Germline V gene data show CDR1 as PRHDT and CDR2 as FYEKMQ (reference sequence). The DNA for the CDR3 is TGTGCCAGCAGCCCGCGAGGCCTAGCGGTGAACAATGAGCAGTTCTTC. This translates into CASSPRGLAVNNEQFF.

This clone was seen more than once but under ten times. The chain links TRBV2 to TRBJ1-3, with unresolved D. The CDR3 contains 12 residues. V dropped 7 bases and J dropped 7 bases, with 11 bases sitting between them. Germline V CDR1 and CDR2: SNHLY, FYNNEI. The CDR3 sequence: CASTILFNTIYF. The CDR3 DNA reads TGTGCCAGCACCATATTGTTCAACACCATATATTTT. The full variable domain, completed using reference TRBV2 and TRBJ1-3, is EPEVTQTPSHQVTQMGQEVILRCVPISNHLYFYWYRQILGQKVEFLVSFYNNEISEKSEIFDDQFSVERPDGSNFTLKIRSTKLEDSAMYFCASTILFNTIYFGEGSWLTVV.

This clone was counted between two and nine times. The chain employs TRBV30 and TRBJ1-5; D might be TRBD1 (5 bases). CDR1 GTSNPN and CDR2 SVGIG come from the germline V gene (reference sequence). This CDR3 region has 14 residues. The V end lost 2 bases, the J end lost 0 bases, and 8 bases lay between the germline ends. This CDR3 is CAWSWGDSNQPQHF. CDR3 nucleotide sequence: TGTGCCTGGAGTTGGGGGGATAGCAATCAGCCCCAGCATTTT. Drawing the rest from reference TRBV30 and TRBJ1-5, the complete variable domain is SQTIHQWPATLVQPVGSPLSLECTVEGTSNPNLYWYRQAAGRGLQLLFYSVGIGQISSEVPQNLSASRPQDRQFILSSKKLLLSDSGFYLCAWSWGDSNQPQHFGDGTRLSIL.

This clone was seen only a few times. This rearrangement joins TRBV5-1 to TRBJ2-3, with 12 bases fitting TRBD2. The CDR3 is made up of 15 amino acids. Per the germline V gene, CDR1 is SGHRS and CDR2 is YFSETQ. V shed 0 bases, J shed 6 bases, and the junction held 2 bases outside the gene matches. The CDR3 loop reads CASSLGLAGADTQYF. CDR3 sequence (DNA): TGCGCCAGCAGCTTGGGACTAGCGGGAGCCGATACGCAGTATTTT.

J is TRBJ2-5 and V is TRBV11-2; 10 bases match TRBD2. This CDR3 comprises 17 residues. Germline trimming cut 5 bases from V and 1 base from J; bases unmatched to any gene: 10. Germline assignment: CDR1 SGHAT and CDR2 FQNNGV. The CDR3 is CASSPVPGLAFQETQYF. Here the CDR3 DNA reads TGTGCCAGCAGCCCCGTCCCGGGACTAGCGTTCCAAGAGACCCAGTACTTC.

This clone turned up a few times. J is TRBJ2-2 and V is TRBV6-6; possible D gene TRBD1, 7 bases. Germline CDR1 is MNHNY and CDR2 is SVGAGI (reference sequence). The germline V and J ends were trimmed by 5 bases and 0 bases, with 10 bases remaining between them. The CDR3 covers 15 residues. DNA for the CDR3: TGTGCCAGCAGTGGCGGGACAGCGAACACCGGGGAGCTGTTTTTT. Protein: CASSGGTANTGELFF.

The J gene is TRBJ1-2, the V gene TRBV10-3; D may be TRBD1 (5 bases). V was cut by 4 bases and J by 4 bases, with 7 bases left in between. Per the germline V gene, CDR1 is ENHRY and CDR2 is SYGVKD. The CDR3 totals 12 residues. The CDR3 coding sequence is TGTGCCATCAGTGTTGACAGCTATGGCTACACCTTC. Translating it yields CAISVDSYGYTF.

Written as DNA, the CDR3 is TGTGCCGCGAGGGGTTGGCGGACTGAAGCTTTCTTT. Translated, it gives CAARGWRTEAFF. This chain uses TRBV6-1 with TRBJ1-1; D is possibly TRBD1 (5 bases). Germline CDR1 reads MNHNS; CDR2 reads SASEGT. This CDR3 is 12 amino acids long. The V end lost 11 bases, the J end lost 5 bases, and 15 bases lay between the germline ends.

This clone was detected a few times. The rearrangement links TRBV21-1 to TRBJ2-2; the table's D gene call, TRBD2, was not cross checked with the DNA. TRBV21-1 is deemed a pseudogene. This CDR3 has 14 amino acids. The CDR3 nucleotides are TGTGCCAGCAGTGGGAGGGCCCCCACCGGGGAGCTGTTTTTT. This encodes CASSGRAPTGELFF.

The rearrangement links TRBV6-1 to TRBJ1-2, with a tentative D call TRBD1 (6 bases). The CDR3 runs 14 residues. CDR1 and CDR2 from the germline V gene are MNHNS and SASEGT. Trimming took off 6 bases at V and 2 bases at J, with 13 bases between the two ends. CDR3 in DNA: TGTGCCAGCAGAGTGGGGGGGGGCAACTATGGCTACACCTTC. It specifies CASRVGGGNYGYTF.

The chain combines TRBV28 with TRBJ1-1; perhaps TRBD1 as D (5 bases). The CDR3 totals 14 residues. Trimming cost V 3 bases and J 0 bases, with 8 bases left between them. Looked up from germline, CDR1 is MDHEN and CDR2 is SYDVKM. For the CDR3, the DNA is TGTGCCAGCAGTTTCAGGGTTATGAACACTGAAGCTTTCTTT. Its protein product is CASSFRVMNTEAFF. The full variable domain, its missing parts supplied by reference TRBV28 and TRBJ1-1, is DVKVTQSSRYLVKRTGEKVFLECVQDMDHENMFWYRQDPGLGLRLIYFSYDVKMKEKGDIPEGYSVSREKKERFSLILESASTNQTSMYLCASSFRVMNTEAFFGQGTRLTVV.

The chain has TRBV29-1 and TRBJ2-5, with 10 bases fitting TRBD1. The V and J ends lost 6 bases and 3 bases, in that order; junction bases with no gene match: 1. The CDR3 length is 12 residues. Germline V lookup: CDR1 SQVTM, CDR2 ANQGSEA. The CDR3, as DNA: TGCAGCGTGGGGACAGGGGAAGAGACCCAGTACTTC. This codes for CSVGTGEETQYF.

The chain couples TRBV5-1 to TRBJ2-2; 13 bases line up with TRBD2. This CDR3 has 16 residues. CDR1 is SGHRS and CDR2 is YFSETQ in the germline V gene. The J segment lost 5 bases and the V segment lost 4 bases, leaving 5 bases of the junction unmatched. Here the CDR3 reads CASSLGGLAGTGELFF. Here the CDR3 DNA reads TGCGCCAGCAGCCTGGGGGGACTAGCGGGGACCGGGGAGCTGTTTTTT.

This sequence joins TRBV30 and TRBJ1-5, with D maybe TRBD1 (6 bases). Germline CDR1 GTSNPN, CDR2 SVGIG (reference sequence). V was trimmed by 1 base and J by 7 bases, leaving 14 bases between them. There are 14 residues in the CDR3. CDR3 residues: CAWSAWGPGQPQHF. CDR3 nucleotides: TGTGCCTGGAGTGCCTGGGGGCCGGGGCAGCCCCAGCATTTT.

The chain employs TRBV6-4 and TRBJ2-2; 10 nucleotides agree with TRBD2. Germline loops: CDR1 MRHNA, CDR2 SNTAGT. V lost 0 bases, J lost 4 bases, and 2 bases stayed unmatched. This CDR3 has 16 amino acids. The CDR3 protein is CASSDSSGGATGELFF. DNA for the CDR3: TGTGCCAGCAGTGACTCGAGCGGGGGGGCCACCGGGGAGCTGTTTTTT.

The gene calls are TRBV20-1 and TRBJ2-1; no firm D call. The CDR3 length is 11 residues. Trimming left V 6 bases short and J 9 bases short, with 12 bases between. Germline CDR1 DFQATT, CDR2 SNEGSKA (reference sequence). The CDR3 spells CSARPYGEQFF. The CDR3 coding sequence is TGCAGTGCGCGCCCCTACGGTGAGCAGTTCTTC.

This sequence joins TRBV7-2 and TRBJ1-3; 7 nucleotides align to TRBD1. This CDR3 has 17 residues. The ends lost 1 base at V and 0 bases at J; junction bases unmatched: 6. Germline V CDR1 and CDR2: SGHTA, FQGNSA. The CDR3 spells CASSLVGTAYSGNTIYF. In DNA form, the CDR3 reads TGTGCCAGCAGCTTAGTGGGGACAGCCTACTCTGGAAACACCATATATTTT.

V is TRBV6-1 and J is TRBJ1-1; D remains ambiguous. V was pared by 2 bases and J by 6 bases, with 4 bases between. The CDR3 runs 11 residues. Germline-derived CDR1 and CDR2 are MNHNS and SASEGT. The CDR3 bases are TGTGCCAGCAGTGAAATCGCTGAAGCTTTCTTT. It specifies CASSEIAEAFF.

This clone was seen a few times. CDR3 in amino acids: CASSPQVSYNEQFF. CDR3 DNA sequence: TGTGCCAGCAGCCCGCAGGTATCCTACAATGAGCAGTTCTTC. This chain joins TRBV9 and TRBJ2-1; no reliable D call. This CDR3 has 14 amino acids. V shed 4 bases and J shed 1 base, with 9 bases lying between them. Germline lookup yields CDR1 SGDLS and CDR2 YYNGEE.

The rearrangement uses TRBV4-1 and TRBJ1-4; 9 bases are a match to TRBD1. Germline V CDR1 and CDR2: MGHRA, YSYEKL. The CDR3 length is 18 residues. V was pared by 0 bases and J by 3 bases, with 8 bases of the junction left unmatched. For the CDR3, the DNA is TGCGCCAGCAGCCAAGATCAACAGGGGGCGCCGGCTAATGAAAAACTGTTTTTT. Translated: CASSQDQQGAPANEKLFF.

The sample holds a few counts of this clone. The rearrangement links TRBV4-2 to TRBJ2-7, with TRBD2 matching 9 bases. CDR3 length: 15 amino acids. CDR1 LGHNA and CDR2 YNFKEQ come from the germline V gene. V shed 5 bases and J 6 bases; nucleotides not matched to a gene: 11. The CDR3 protein is CASSDKAGGSSEQYF. The DNA for the CDR3 is TGTGCCAGCAGCGATAAAGCGGGAGGATCTTCCGAGCAGTACTTC.

The chain links TRBV11-3 to TRBJ2-1; D might be TRBD1 (5 bases). The CDR3 has 12 residues. From germline, CDR1 is SGHNT and CDR2 YENEEA. V lost 2 bases to trimming and J lost 10 bases, with 9 bases between them. The CDR3 DNA follows: TGTGCCAGCAGCTTAAGGGGCGGAGAGCAGTTCTTC. This encodes CASSLRGGEQFF.

This clone has just a few counts. The genes are TRBV10-3 and TRBJ2-2, with 10 bases aligning to TRBD2. The CDR3 consists of 14 residues. With V trimmed by 6 bases and J by 5 bases, 3 bases remained unmatched. CDR1 and CDR2 from the germline V gene are ENHRY and SYGVKD. The CDR3 DNA is TGTGCCATCAGGCCGGGACTAGCGACCGGGGAGCTGTTTTTT. It is translated as CAIRPGLATGELFF.

The chain joins TRBV6-1 to TRBJ1-5; D might be TRBD1 (6 bases). The V end was cut by 2 bases, the J end by 2 bases, with 13 bases between. CDR1 and CDR2 (germline): MNHNS, SASEGT. The CDR3 covers 16 residues. CDR3 in amino acids: CASSERQALGNQPQHF. The CDR3 DNA reads TGTGCCAGCAGTGAAAGACAGGCGCTGGGCAATCAGCCCCAGCATTTT.